Listed below are T cell receptor beta chains from one sample, sequenced in a study of T cell repertoires in cytomegalovirus infection. These TCRs are of unknown antigen specificity. TCRdb fed the reads into MiXCR, producing one record per CDR3 protein. This sample has about 770,000 distinct CDR3 sequences, with 25% to 30% found just once. Specimen: cultured CD8+ T cells from PBMCs, collected from culture after CMV antigen stimulation. These receptors came from a human donor in good health (CMV status not recorded). Some clones in this sample may be carry-over from other donors' samples. CDR3s include the opening cysteine and the closing phenylalanine or tryptophan. The D gene is left open where the match is weak. Rows give clone size only sometimes, using once, few, many, or a class for an expanded clone.

v_call,clone_size,j_call,d_call,cdr3_nt,cdr3_aa
TRBV27,-,TRBJ1-2,TRBD1,TGTGCCAGCAGTTTTGGGACAGGGGAGGGCTACACCTTC,CASSFGTGEGYTF
TRBV7-6,-,TRBJ2-5,-,TGTGCCAGCAGCTTAGCCCCGGGTGGGTTGGAGACCCAGTACTTC,CASSLAPGGLETQYF
TRBV20-1,many,TRBJ2-1,TRBD1,TGCAGTGCTAGATCCCCCGGGACAGGGAACTACAATGAGCAGTTCTTC,CSARSPGTGNYNEQFF
TRBV7-2,many,TRBJ2-1,-,TGTGCCAGCAGCTTGGACATCCTCGAATTGAATGAGCAGTTCTTC,CASSLDILELNEQFF
TRBV4-1,-,TRBJ1-6,-,TGCGCCAGCAGCCAGGTTGGACAGAGTAATTCACCCCTCCACTTT,CASSQVGQSNSPLHF
TRBV27,-,TRBJ1-5,TRBD1,TGTGCCAGCAGGTCCACAGGGGTACGCAATCAGCCCCAGCATTTT,CASRSTGVRNQPQHF
TRBV7-9,-,TRBJ2-1,TRBD1,TGTGCCAGCAGCTCTCGGACAGGCCGAAAGCACGGGACACACAATGAGCAGTTCTTC,CASSSRTGRKHGTHNEQFF
TRBV19,-,TRBJ1-1,TRBD1,TGTGCCAGTAGTATGAACAGGGGCAGGAACACTGAAGCTTTCTTT,CASSMNRGRNTEAFF
TRBV7-2,-,TRBJ2-2,TRBD1,TGTGCCAGCAGCCCGGACAGGGGGCTCGGGGAGCTGTTTTTT,CASSPDRGLGELFF
TRBV12-3/TRBV12-4,many,TRBJ1-1,-,TGTGCCAGCCTCTACGAGGTCGGACAGACCATGAACACTGAAGCTTTCTTT,CASLYEVGQTMNTEAFF
TRBV4-1,-,TRBJ1-3,-,TGCGCCAGCAGCCAAGGGGGCCCTGGAAACACCATATATTTT,CASSQGGPGNTIYF
TRBV15,-,TRBJ2-2,-,TGTGCCACCAGCAGAGATCCACACAACACCGGGGAGCTGTTTTTT,CATSRDPHNTGELFF
TRBV4-3,-,TRBJ2-6,-,TGCGCCAGCAGCCACGCAGAGACCTCTGGGGCCAACGTCCTGACTTTC,CASSHAETSGANVLTF
TRBV6-6,few,TRBJ2-1,-,TGTGCCACAGGGGGGGGCGGCTACAATGAGCAGTTCTTC,CATGGGGYNEQFF
TRBV9,-,TRBJ2-3,TRBD2,TGTGCCAGCAGCGTAGAGCGGGGGGGCCCCACAGATACGCAGTATTTT,CASSVERGGPTDTQYF
TRBV12-3/TRBV12-4,-,TRBJ2-1,TRBD2,TGTGCCAGCAGCCAAAGCGGGACCCTCTTCTTC,CASSQSGTLFF
TRBV7-9,-,TRBJ1-6,TRBD1,TGTGCCAGCAGGCCCGGGACAGAGGTTAATTCACCCCTCCACTTT,CASRPGTEVNSPLHF
TRBV7-6,-,TRBJ2-3,-,TGTGCCAGCAGCTCCTGGACAGACACAGATACGCAGTATTTT,CASSSWTDTDTQYF
TRBV20-1,few,TRBJ1-2,-,TGCAGTGCTAGAGAAGGCCAGGACAACTATGGCTACACCTTC,CSAREGQDNYGYTF
TRBV7-3,many,TRBJ2-1,TRBD1,TGTGCCAGCAGCGGAACAGGGGGCGAGCAGTTCTTC,CASSGTGGEQFF
TRBV7-2,many,TRBJ2-1,TRBD2,TGTGCCAGCAGCTCCTACTCGCTAGCGGGCGGCCTCAATGAGCAGTTCTTC,CASSSYSLAGGLNEQFF
TRBV7-2,many,TRBJ2-2,-,TGTGCCAGCAGCTTACCCCGTGCCATGAACACCGGGGAGCTGTTTTTT,CASSLPRAMNTGELFF
TRBV7-9,many,TRBJ2-1,-,TGTGCCAGCAGCGGGGGAGTCAATGAGCAGTTCTTC,CASSGGVNEQFF
TRBV7-6,many,TRBJ1-6,-,TGTGCCAGCAGTTCGGATGAAAATTCACCCCTCCACTTT,CASSSDENSPLHF
TRBV4-2,few,TRBJ2-7,-,TGTGCCAGCAGCCAAGATGGGAACGAGCAGTACTTC,CASSQDGNEQYF
TRBV7-9,-,TRBJ2-7,-,TGTGCCAGCAGACCCGACAGACAGAGCTCCTACGAGCAGTACTTC,CASRPDRQSSYEQYF
TRBV6-2/TRBV6-3,-,TRBJ1-1,TRBD1,TGTGCCAGCAGAAGTCCACTTTTCCGGGACAGGGAGGACACTGAAGCTTTCTTT,CASRSPLFRDREDTEAFF
TRBV11-2,few,TRBJ2-2,-,TGTGCCAGCAGCTTAGCGGGCCGGTGGAACACCGGGGAGCTGTTTTTT,CASSLAGRWNTGELFF